Only a few counts were recorded for the clone carrying this TCR beta chain. Use of 60 Vbeta and 13 Jbeta primers characterized the PCR. Assay: immunoSEQ multiplex PCR; the TCRdb copy retains only in-frame clones and omits some. The table records 150,000 to 200,000 clones, approximately 83% of them present only once. This specimen belongs to a study of cytomegalovirus exposure and HLA in healthy donors. J lost 5 bases, V lost 4 bases, and 5 bases had no gene match. Germline-derived CDR1 and CDR2 are ENHRY and SYGVKD. This CDR3 comprises 15 residues. The specimen was PBMCs. The source is a boy younger than 10 in good health and CMV-seronegative. The chain has TRBV10-3 and TRBJ2-2; 9 bases are shared with TRBD1. CDR3 residues: CAISAGQGRTGELFF. The CDR3 coding sequence is TGTGCCATCAGTGCGGGACAGGGCAGAACCGGGGAGCTGTTTTTT.